This passage covers 19 T cell receptor beta chains from one sample sequenced in a study of blood T cell repertoires in COVID-19. Measured with immunoSEQ multiplex PCR; TCRdb has only the in-frame clones, and not every one. This table has 310,000 or so clones, 87% appearing once. Sequences were obtained from PBMCs or T cells enriched from blood (not recorded which). Source of these receptors: a woman in her late teens or twenties who had recovered from COVID-19.

V is TRBV15 and J is TRBJ2-3; maybe TRBD1 (6 bases). Between the trimmed V and J ends, which lost 0 bases and 0 bases, there was a span of 10 bases. CDR1 LNHNV and CDR2 YYDKDF come from the germline V gene (reference sequence). The length of the CDR3 is 16 residues. Here the CDR3 DNA reads TGTGCCACCAGCAGAGATCCAGGGGCTAGCACAGATACGCAGTATTTT. Residues: CATSRDPGASTDTQYF.

The CDR3 DNA follows: TGTGCCAGCAGTTTAGAAGGAGGGGTGGGTGGCTACACCTTC. It yields the protein CASSLEGGVGGYTF. The V call is TRBV27, the J call TRBJ1-2, with D perhaps matching TRBD1 (5 bases). V was clipped by 2 bases and J by 7 bases, with 14 bases between them. The CDR3 length is 14 residues. Per the germline V gene, CDR1 is MNHEY and CDR2 is SMNVEV (reference sequence).

This clone was recorded a few times. One end of the junction varies from germline; a read error may be responsible. CDR3 DNA sequence: TGTGCCAGCAGCTTATTTCGCGGGAGGGTGCACTTC. Encoded protein: CASSLFRGRVHF. V is TRBV7-2 and J is TRBJ2-5; TRBD2 aligns across 9 bases. This CDR3 comprises 12 residues. Germline CDR1 SGHTA, CDR2 FQGNSA.

This chain connects TRBV4-2 to TRBJ1-3, with unresolved D. The germline gives CDR1 LGHNA, CDR2 YNFKEQ. V was shortened by 0 bases and J by 0 bases, with 12 bases between the two germline ends. This CDR3 spans 17 amino acids. DNA of the CDR3: TGTGCCAGCAGCCAAGATAGCGGATTCCGCTCTGGAAACACCATATATTTT. Translating it yields CASSQDSGFRSGNTIYF.

This chain connects TRBV19 to TRBJ1-1, with 7 positions matching TRBD1. Trimming removed 9 bases from V and 10 bases from J; junction bases left unmatched: 14. The germline V gene encodes CDR1 LNHDA and CDR2 SQIVND (reference sequence). The length of the CDR3 is 13 residues. As DNA, the CDR3 is TGTGCCAGCAGCGAACTTACAGGGGTAGGAGCTTTCTTT. Protein sequence: CASSELTGVGAFF.

The chain joins TRBV9 to TRBJ2-7; D is perhaps TRBD2 (5 bases). This CDR3 has 15 amino acids. Per the germline V gene, CDR1 is SGDLS and CDR2 is YYNGEE. Between the trimmed V and J ends, which lost 0 bases and 3 bases, there was a span of 13 bases. CDR3 loop: CASSVGPDSDYEQYF. CDR3 nucleotides: TGTGCCAGCAGCGTAGGCCCGGACTCTGACTACGAGCAGTACTTC.

This chain connects TRBV4-3 to TRBJ1-2; perhaps TRBD1 as D (5 bases). V shed 0 bases and J shed 8 bases, with 7 bases lying between them. From germline, CDR1 is LGHNA and CDR2 YSLEER. This CDR3 spans 12 amino acids. The CDR3 is CASSQDTGGYTF. CDR3 DNA: TGCGCCAGCAGCCAAGATACAGGCGGCTACACCTTC.

The genes are TRBV5-4 and TRBJ1-5; D might be TRBD1 (6 bases). The CDR3 runs to 16 residues. V lost 0 bases, J lost 2 bases, and 12 bases lay in between. CDR1 and CDR2 (germline): SGHNT, YYREEE (reference sequence). This chain's CDR3 is CASSLGGGSGNQPQHF. The CDR3 DNA follows: TGTGCCAGCAGCTTGGGGGGGGGCTCAGGCAATCAGCCCCAGCATTTT.

This clone was seen a handful of times. J is TRBJ1-3 and V is TRBV4-1; D gene ambiguous. Germline CDR1 reads MGHRA; CDR2 reads YSYEKL. Trimming removed 1 base from V and 4 bases from J, with 20 bases in between. CDR3 size: 18 residues. CDR3: CASSQVLLTGISGNTIYF. CDR3 DNA sequence: TGCGCCAGCAGCCAAGTATTATTGACGGGAATAAGCGGAAACACCATATATTTT.

This sequence joins TRBV7-2 and TRBJ2-7, with TRBD2 as a possible D gene (6 bases). CDR3 size: 14 residues. V dropped 0 bases and J dropped 6 bases, with 12 bases sitting between them. Germline CDR1 SGHTA, CDR2 FQGNSA. The CDR3 region has the DNA TGTGCCAGCAGCTTAGCCTCCGGGACTCCCGAGCAGTACTTC. Its translation is CASSLASGTPEQYF. Full variable domain (remainder filled in from reference TRBV7-2 and TRBJ2-7): GAGVSQSPSNKVTEKGKDVELRCDPISGHTALYWYRQSLGQGLEFLIYFQGNSAPDKSGLPSDRFSAERTGGSVSTLTIQRTQQEDSAVYLCASSLASGTPEQYFGPGTRLTVT.

This chain uses TRBV4-1 with TRBJ2-7; D ambiguous. CDR3 length: 11 amino acids. Trimming took 1 base from V and 6 from J, leaving 4 bases between them. Per the germline V gene, CDR1 is MGHRA and CDR2 is YSYEKL. The CDR3 DNA reads TGCGCCAGCAGCCAAGGGCCCGAGCAGTACTTC. As protein: CASSQGPEQYF.

The CDR3 spells CASSSRTGGFYGYTF. The CDR3 DNA reads TGTGCCAGCAGCTCACGGACAGGGGGATTTTATGGCTACACCTTC. The chain combines TRBV7-2 with TRBJ1-2, with 10 bases lining up with TRBD1. V gave up 4 bases and J gave up 5 bases; unmatched junction bases: 7. This CDR3 spans 15 amino acids. Germline V gene lookup returns CDR1 SGHTA and CDR2 FQGNSA.

The rearrangement links TRBV18 to TRBJ2-7, with 7 bases aligning to TRBD2. CDR1 KGHSH and CDR2 LQKENI come from the germline V gene. The length of the CDR3 is 14 residues. V shed 3 bases, J shed 5 bases, and the junction held 7 bases outside the gene matches. In DNA, the CDR3 is TGTGCCAGCTCACCTGGGGGGGTTCTGAACGAGCAGTACTTC. It codes for CASSPGGVLNEQYF.

J is TRBJ1-1 and V is TRBV5-1, with 9 bases aligning to TRBD1. The CDR3 sequence is 16 residues long. Germline CDR1 and CDR2: SGHRS and YFSETQ. V lost 4 bases, J lost 4 bases, and 11 bases stayed unmatched. In DNA, the CDR3 is TGCGCCAGCAGCGGGGACAGGGAGTTAGTTCGCACTGAAGCTTTCTTT. As protein: CASSGDRELVRTEAFF.

The V call is TRBV28, the J call TRBJ1-5, with D possibly being TRBD1 (6 bases). The CDR3 sequence is 18 residues long. Trimming took 2 bases from V and 1 from J, leaving 18 bases between them. Per germline, CDR1 MDHEN and CDR2 SYDVKM. In DNA, the CDR3 is TGTGCCAGCAGTTTACACATGCGGACAGTTCAAAGCAATCAGCCCCAGCATTTT. It codes for CASSLHMRTVQSNQPQHF.

In nucleotides, the CDR3 is TGTGCCAGCAGTTACAAAACCGAGGGACTAGCGGGGGCCACGAGGGATGAGCAGTTCTTC. Protein sequence: CASSYKTEGLAGATRDEQFF. This sequence joins TRBV6-2 or TRBV6-3 and TRBJ2-1; 14 bases agree with TRBD2. Germline CDR1 and CDR2: MNHEY and SVGEGT. Unmatched junction bases numbered 17, after V lost 2 bases and J lost 8 bases. The length of the CDR3 is 20 residues.

The chain links TRBV4-3 to TRBJ2-2; 13 positions match TRBD2. Germline-derived CDR1 and CDR2 are LGHNA and YSLEER. The ends lost 4 bases at V and 4 bases at J; junction bases unmatched: 15. This CDR3 is 20 amino acids long. The CDR3 DNA reads TGCGCCAGCAGCCGATCCGGGACTAGCGGGACTTTTGAACCCACCGGGGAGCTGTTTTTT. Protein sequence: CASSRSGTSGTFEPTGELFF.

The chain uses TRBV7-9 and TRBJ2-2; the D gene is possibly TRBD1 (6 bases). The CDR3 contains 16 residues. The germline V and J ends were trimmed by 1 base and 4 bases, with 13 bases remaining between them. Per the germline V gene, CDR1 is SEHNR and CDR2 is FQNEAQ (reference sequence). As DNA, the CDR3 is TGTGCCAGCAGCTTAGTAGACGTCAGGGGCACCGGGGAGCTGTTTTTT. It codes for CASSLVDVRGTGELFF. The entire variable domain, with the rest obtained from reference TRBV7-9 and TRBJ2-2, is as follows: DTGVSQNPRHKITKRGQNVTFRCDPISEHNRLYWYRQTLGQGPEFLTYFQNEAQLEKSRLLSDRFSAERPKGSFSTLEIQRTEQGDSAMYLCASSLVDVRGTGELFFGEGSRLTVL.

The CDR3 protein is CASSREVRGTQYF. The CDR3 coding sequence is TGTGCCAGCAGCCGGGAGGTCCGAGGGACCCAGTACTTC. The V gene is TRBV6-2 or TRBV6-3, the J gene TRBJ2-5; TRBD2 matches 7 bases. V was clipped by 6 bases and J by 7 bases; unmatched bases: 8. Germline CDR1 is MNHEY and CDR2 is SVGEGT. CDR3 length equals 13 residues.